This entry lists 24 T cell receptor beta chains sequenced from one sample in a study of shared clonotypes between healthy human individuals. Data came from immunoSEQ multiplex PCR; TCRdb stores just in-frame clones and leaves some out. The table shows a few million clones, with more than 80% occurring only once. Sequencing used naive CD4+ T cells sorted from blood. As to subset: CD45RA+ positively selected. The receptors originated from a man between 18 and 29 years old in good health.

The chain couples TRBV9 to TRBJ2-3; D might be TRBD1 (5 bases). The CDR3 is made up of 15 amino acids. The V end lost 2 bases, the J end lost 2 bases, and 12 bases lay between the germline ends. Germline lookup yields CDR1 SGDLS and CDR2 YYNGEE. The DNA for the CDR3 is TGTGCCAGCAGCGTGGGCAGGGCGAACACAGATACGCAGTATTTT. The encoded protein is CASSVGRANTDTQYF.

This chain connects TRBV5-4 to TRBJ1-1; D is perhaps TRBD1 (5 bases). Trimming pared 4 bases from V and 4 bases from J, leaving 17 bases between. Germline V gene sequence: CDR1 SGHNT, CDR2 YYREEE (reference sequence). The CDR3 covers 15 residues. Written as DNA, the CDR3 is TGTGCCAGCAGCCCTGGCCCGGAAGGGGTCACTGAAGCTTTCTTT. Its translation is CASSPGPEGVTEAFF.

The gene calls are TRBV5-1 and TRBJ2-7; 10 bases map to TRBD1. CDR1 is SGHRS and CDR2 is YFSETQ in the germline V gene. V gave up 3 bases and J gave up 0 bases; unmatched junction bases: 3. The CDR3 is 15 residues long. CDR3 in DNA: TGCGCCAGCAGCTCCGGACAGGGGGGCTCCTACGAGCAGTACTTC. This sequence encodes CASSSGQGGSYEQYF.

This clone was counted between two and nine times. The chain links TRBV4-1 to TRBJ1-4; D gene ambiguous. In germline, CDR1 is MGHRA, CDR2 YSYEKL. V was pared by 4 bases and J by 8 bases, with 8 bases between. The CDR3 loop spans 12 amino acids. The CDR3 DNA is TGCGCCAGCAGCCGTCCGAGGGAAAAACTGTTTTTT. Its protein is CASSRPREKLFF.

The V call is TRBV7-9, the J call TRBJ1-6; 7 bases align to TRBD1. Germline V gene sequence: CDR1 SEHNR, CDR2 FQNEAQ (reference sequence). The CDR3 totals 17 residues. J was trimmed by 7 bases and V by 0 bases; bases with no gene match: 9. CDR3 sequence: CASSLAWGQTRNSPLHF. CDR3 in DNA: TGTGCCAGCAGCTTAGCGTGGGGACAGACTCGAAATTCACCCCTCCACTTT.

This chain uses TRBV5-5 with TRBJ2-1; 8 bases fit TRBD2. J was trimmed by 4 bases and V by 0 bases; bases with no gene match: 9. The CDR3 extends over 17 amino acids. Germline lookup yields CDR1 SGHKS and CDR2 YYEKEE (reference sequence). This CDR3 reads CASSLVGTSGLYNEQFF. The CDR3 bases are TGTGCCAGCAGCTTGGTGGGCACTAGCGGACTATACAATGAGCAGTTCTTC.

The chain joins TRBV7-9 to TRBJ2-5; the match to TRBD1 covers 10 bases. The CDR3 length is 13 residues. The germline gives CDR1 SEHNR, CDR2 FQNEAQ (reference sequence). The V and J ends lost 1 base and 7 bases, in that order; junction bases with no gene match: 0. For the CDR3, the DNA is TGTGCCAGCAGCTTAGGGACAGGGGGGACCCAGTACTTC. Translating gives CASSLGTGGTQYF.

V and J are TRBV27 and TRBJ1-3; D unclear. The V gene lost 5 bases and the J gene lost 8 bases, with 13 bases spanning the gap. The CDR3 has 13 amino acids. Germline V gene data show CDR1 as MNHEY and CDR2 as SMNVEV (reference sequence). CDR3: CASSRTPWDTIYF. The CDR3 DNA sequence: TGTGCCAGCAGTCGGACGCCGTGGGACACCATATATTTT.

The chain links TRBV10-1 to TRBJ2-5; D is ambiguous. This CDR3 spans 14 amino acids. The germline V and J ends were trimmed by 4 bases and 5 bases, with 14 bases remaining between them. Germline V gene sequence: CDR1 WNHNN, CDR2 SYGVQD (reference sequence). The CDR3 bases are TGCGCCAGCAGTGGCCCTGGATTATTGGAGACCCAGTACTTC. It translates to CASSGPGLLETQYF.

The chain joins TRBV19 to TRBJ1-5; D is uncertain. Germline V lookup: CDR1 LNHDA, CDR2 SQIVND (reference sequence). Trimming cost V 5 bases and J 5 bases, with 10 bases left between them. The CDR3 length is 13 residues. The CDR3 here is CASSPTSDQPQHF. The CDR3 DNA sequence: TGTGCCAGTAGTCCCACGTCCGATCAGCCCCAGCATTTT.

The chain joins TRBV30 to TRBJ2-7; no reliable D call. The CDR3 extends over 11 amino acids. Trimming took 2 bases from V and 6 from J, leaving 8 bases between them. CDR1 is GTSNPN, CDR2 SVGIG, per germline (reference sequence). CDR3 amino acids: CAWSYVAEQYF. The CDR3 coding sequence is TGTGCCTGGAGTTATGTGGCCGAGCAGTACTTC.

The J gene is TRBJ2-5, the V gene TRBV27, with 8 bases aligning to TRBD2. The CDR3 extends over 14 amino acids. The V gene end was trimmed by 6 bases and the J gene end by 3 bases; junction bases not matched to a gene: 6. Germline V gene data show CDR1 as MNHEY and CDR2 as SMNVEV (reference sequence). CDR3 DNA sequence: TGTGCCAGCAGCCTACTAGCGGCTAAAGAGACCCAGTACTTC. It translates to CASSLLAAKETQYF.

The chain is built from TRBV10-2 and TRBJ1-2; D gene ambiguous. Trimming took 8 bases from V and 0 from J, leaving 10 bases between them. Looked up from germline, CDR1 is WSHSY and CDR2 is SAAADI. The CDR3 has 13 residues. CDR3: CASSPDSNYGYTF. The CDR3 nucleotides are TGCGCCAGCTCCCCAGACTCTAACTATGGCTACACCTTC.

The table lists this clone with a count of one. This chain connects TRBV5-4 to TRBJ2-1; TRBD2 might be the D (5 bases). The ends were cut back, 4 bases at V and 0 bases at J, with 11 bases in the middle. The CDR3 has 15 residues. Per the germline V gene, CDR1 is SGHNT and CDR2 is YYREEE (reference sequence). The CDR3 spells CASSRIGSSYNEQFF. CDR3 coding DNA: TGTGCCAGCAGCCGTATAGGGAGCTCCTACAATGAGCAGTTCTTC.

The chain couples TRBV6-5 to TRBJ1-1, with 9 bases matching TRBD1. Germline CDR1 is MNHEY and CDR2 is SVGAGI. The trim removed 2 bases at V and 0 bases at J, leaving 1 base unmatched. CDR3 size: 15 residues. The CDR3 sequence is CASSYGTGMNTEAFF. DNA for the CDR3: TGTGCCAGCAGTTACGGGACAGGGATGAACACTGAAGCTTTCTTT.

This sequence joins TRBV19 and TRBJ1-5; 7 nucleotides match TRBD1. The CDR3 totals 15 residues. Trimming took 3 bases from V and 6 from J; bases not matched to a gene: 8. Germline CDR1 reads LNHDA; CDR2 reads SQIVND (reference sequence). In DNA form, the CDR3 reads TGTGCCAGTAGTATGGTTAACAGGGGCGGTCAGCCCCAGCATTTT. Protein sequence: CASSMVNRGGQPQHF.

Only a few counts were recorded for this clone. This specimen includes other DNA sequences encoding the same CDR3. The rearrangement uses TRBV7-9 and TRBJ2-7; D is uncertain. V lost 0 bases to trimming and J lost 3 bases, with 6 bases between them. The CDR3 consists of 13 residues. CDR1 and CDR2 (germline): SEHNR, FQNEAQ (reference sequence). This chain's CDR3 is CASSLAGRYEQYF. Here the CDR3 DNA reads TGTGCCAGCAGCTTAGCGGGCCGCTACGAGCAGTACTTC.

Turning to this clone: The sample holds other DNA sequences that translate to the same CDR3. The chain links TRBV7-3 to TRBJ1-1, with TRBD1 as a possible D gene (6 bases). V lost 6 bases, J lost 2 bases, and 10 bases lay in between. CDR3 length: 13 residues. Germline V gives CDR1 SGHTA, CDR2 FQGTGA. The CDR3 protein is CASSLQGNTEAFF. Written as DNA, the CDR3 is TGTGCCAGCAGTTTACAGGGTAACACTGAAGCTTTCTTT.

V usage is TRBV5-6 and J usage is TRBJ1-3; TRBD1 is a possible D gene (5 bases). Germline V gene data show CDR1 as SGHDT and CDR2 as YYEEEE. V was clipped by 1 base and J by 0 bases, with 11 bases between them. The CDR3 runs 16 residues. The chain's CDR3 is CASSLSGPHSGNTIYF. CDR3 in DNA: TGTGCCAGCAGCTTGTCGGGACCGCACTCTGGAAACACCATATATTTT. Drawing the rest from reference TRBV5-6 and TRBJ1-3, the complete variable domain is DAGVTQSPTHLIKTRGQQVTLRCSPKSGHDTVSWYQQALGQGPQFIFQYYEEEERQRGNFPDRFSGHQFPNYSSELNVNALLLGDSALYLCASSLSGPHSGNTIYFGEGSWLTVV.

The chain links TRBV7-3 to TRBJ2-1; a weak D match, TRBD2 (7 bases). V dropped 1 base and J dropped 0 bases, with 10 bases sitting between them. The germline V gene has CDR1 SGHTA and CDR2 FQGTGA. There are 16 residues in the CDR3. CDR3 DNA sequence: TGTGCCAGCAGCTTAAGGGGAGGGGGCTCCTACAATGAGCAGTTCTTC. This encodes CASSLRGGGSYNEQFF.

The chain uses TRBV6-1 and TRBJ2-7; TRBD1 matches 10 bases. This CDR3 has 15 residues. J lost 2 bases, V lost 4 bases, and 5 bases had no gene match. In germline, CDR1 is MNHNS, CDR2 SASEGT. CDR3 region: CASSVPGTGAYEQYF. CDR3 sequence (DNA): TGTGCCAGCAGTGTACCCGGGACAGGGGCCTACGAGCAGTACTTC.

V gene TRBV4-3 combines with J gene TRBJ2-1; D not resolved. The CDR3 sequence is 15 residues long. Looked up from germline, CDR1 is LGHNA and CDR2 is YSLEER. V shed 0 bases and J shed 4 bases, with 10 bases lying between them. This CDR3 reads CASSQELRGYNEQFF. The CDR3, as DNA: TGCGCCAGCAGCCAAGAACTACGAGGATACAATGAGCAGTTCTTC.

J is TRBJ2-3 and V is TRBV7-3; D is unclear. Trimming stripped 0 bases from V and 6 bases from J, with 16 bases between. Germline V gene data show CDR1 as SGHTA and CDR2 as FQGTGA. This CDR3 is 16 amino acids long. The CDR3 nucleotides read TGTGCCAGCAGCTTAACGTCCCGTAGTACTTTGGATACGCAGTATTTT. Protein sequence: CASSLTSRSTLDTQYF.

This clone has only a few counts. The rearrangement uses TRBV30 and TRBJ1-3, with no clear D. This CDR3 is built from 12 residues. The V gene lost 5 bases and the J gene lost 4 bases, with 9 bases spanning the gap. Germline lookup yields CDR1 GTSNPN and CDR2 SVGIG (reference sequence). CDR3 sequence: CAWQESGNTIYF. The CDR3 nucleotides read TGTGCCTGGCAGGAATCCGGAAACACCATATATTTT.